The sequence of this T cell receptor beta chain was determined in a study of blood T cell repertoires in COVID-19. Looking at the study overall: Collection of acute and convalescent COVID-19 samples took place in the United States, Italy and Spain.

This CDR3 spans 18 amino acids. Trimming took 4 bases from V and 3 from J; bases not matched to a gene: 17. Per the germline V gene, CDR1 is SGHVT and CDR2 is SQSDAQ. Methods used by the authors: How many nucleated cells were present was estimated from reference gene primer amplification. Sequencing was performed with immunoSEQ multiplex PCR; in TCRdb, only in-frame clones are kept and a portion is missing. V, J and clone size reflect that table, while D and trimming were determined from the DNA. The sample includes roughly 280,000 clones, roughly 89% of them seen just once. This TCR came from a man aged 50-59 years with acute or convalescent COVID-19. This chain links TRBV7-4 with TRBJ2-7; 8 bases are a match to TRBD1. The sequenced sample was peripheral blood. CDR3 region: CASSSSGLPGQVLYEQYF. The DNA for the CDR3 is TGTGCCAGCAGCTCAAGCGGCTTACCGGGACAGGTTCTCTACGAGCAGTACTTC. Variable domain in full (rest from reference TRBV7-4 and TRBJ2-7): GAGVSQSPRYKVAKRGRDVALRCDSISGHVTLYWYRQTLGQGSEVLTYSQSDAQRDKSGRPSGRFSAERPERSVSTLKIQRTEQGDSAVYLCASSSSGLPGQVLYEQYFGPGTRLTVT.